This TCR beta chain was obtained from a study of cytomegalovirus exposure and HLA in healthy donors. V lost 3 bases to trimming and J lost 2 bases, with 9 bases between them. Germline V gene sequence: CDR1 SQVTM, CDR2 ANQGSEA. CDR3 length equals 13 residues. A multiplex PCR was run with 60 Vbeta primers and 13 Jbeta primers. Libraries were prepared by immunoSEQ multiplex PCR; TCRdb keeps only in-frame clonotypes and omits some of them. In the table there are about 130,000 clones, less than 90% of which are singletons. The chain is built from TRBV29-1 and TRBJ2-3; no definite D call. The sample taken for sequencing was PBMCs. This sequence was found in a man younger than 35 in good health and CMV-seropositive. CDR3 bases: TGCAGCGTTGAGGGCAGAGCCACAGATACGCAGTATTTT. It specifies CSVEGRATDTQYF.